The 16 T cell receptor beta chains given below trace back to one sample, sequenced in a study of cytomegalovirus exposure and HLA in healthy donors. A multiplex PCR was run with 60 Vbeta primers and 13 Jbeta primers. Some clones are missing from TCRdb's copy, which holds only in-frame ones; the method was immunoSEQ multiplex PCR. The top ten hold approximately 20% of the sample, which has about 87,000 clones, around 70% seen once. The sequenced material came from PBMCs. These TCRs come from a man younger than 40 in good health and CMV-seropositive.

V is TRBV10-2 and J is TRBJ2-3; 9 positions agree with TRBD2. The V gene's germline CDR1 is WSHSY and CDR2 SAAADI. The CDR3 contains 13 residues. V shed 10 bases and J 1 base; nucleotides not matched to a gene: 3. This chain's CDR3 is CATVAGGTDTQYF. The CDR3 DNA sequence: TGCGCCACTGTAGCGGGGGGCACAGATACGCAGTATTTT.

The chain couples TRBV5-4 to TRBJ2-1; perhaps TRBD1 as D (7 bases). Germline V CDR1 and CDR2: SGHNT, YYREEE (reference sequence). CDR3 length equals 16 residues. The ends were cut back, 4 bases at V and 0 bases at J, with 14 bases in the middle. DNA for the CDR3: TGTGCCAGCAGCCGACGGAGGGACAGCTCCTACAATGAGCAGTTCTTC. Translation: CASSRRRDSSYNEQFF.

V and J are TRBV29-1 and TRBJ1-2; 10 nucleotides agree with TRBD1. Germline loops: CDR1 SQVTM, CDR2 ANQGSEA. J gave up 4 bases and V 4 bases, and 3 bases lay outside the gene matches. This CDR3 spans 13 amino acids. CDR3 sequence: CSVGTGGGYGYTF. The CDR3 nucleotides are TGCAGCGTTGGGACAGGGGGAGGCTATGGCTACACCTTC.

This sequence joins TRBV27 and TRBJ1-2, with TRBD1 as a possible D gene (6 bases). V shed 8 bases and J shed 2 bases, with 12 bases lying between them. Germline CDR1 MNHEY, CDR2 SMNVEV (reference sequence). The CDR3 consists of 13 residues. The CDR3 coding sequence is TGTGCCAGCGGGGAGGGGGTGAACTATGGCTACACCTTC. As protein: CASGEGVNYGYTF.

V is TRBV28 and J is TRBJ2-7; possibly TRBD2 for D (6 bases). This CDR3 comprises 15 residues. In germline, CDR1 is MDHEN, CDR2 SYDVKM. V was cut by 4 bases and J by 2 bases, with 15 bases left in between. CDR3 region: CASSYGGSRAYEQYF. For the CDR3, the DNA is TGTGCCAGCAGTTATGGGGGGTCTCGAGCCTACGAGCAGTACTTC.

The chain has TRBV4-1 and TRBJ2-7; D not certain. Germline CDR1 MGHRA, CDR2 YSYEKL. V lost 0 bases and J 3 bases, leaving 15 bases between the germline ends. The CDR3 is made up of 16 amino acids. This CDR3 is CASSQDRAEANYEQYF. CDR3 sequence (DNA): TGCGCCAGCAGCCAAGATCGCGCGGAAGCGAACTACGAGCAGTACTTC.

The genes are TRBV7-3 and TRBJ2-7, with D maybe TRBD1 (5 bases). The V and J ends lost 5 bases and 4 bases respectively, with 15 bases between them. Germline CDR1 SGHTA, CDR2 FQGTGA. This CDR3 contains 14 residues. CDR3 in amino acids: CASSPQGPLYEQYF. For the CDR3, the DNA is TGTGCCAGCAGCCCCCAGGGCCCCCTTTACGAGCAGTACTTC.

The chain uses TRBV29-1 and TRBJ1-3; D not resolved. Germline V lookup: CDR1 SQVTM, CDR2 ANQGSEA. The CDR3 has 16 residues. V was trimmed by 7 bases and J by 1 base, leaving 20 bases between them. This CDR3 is CSAAASYFPSGNTIYF. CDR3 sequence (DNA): TGCAGCGCCGCGGCCTCATACTTTCCGTCTGGAAACACCATATATTTT.

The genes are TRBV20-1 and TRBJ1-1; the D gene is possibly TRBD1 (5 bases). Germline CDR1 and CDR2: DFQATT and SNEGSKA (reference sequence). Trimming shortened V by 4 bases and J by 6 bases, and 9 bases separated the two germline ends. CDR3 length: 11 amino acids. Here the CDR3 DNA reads TGCAGTGCTAAAGGGGATCCTGAAGCTTTCTTT. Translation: CSAKGDPEAFF.

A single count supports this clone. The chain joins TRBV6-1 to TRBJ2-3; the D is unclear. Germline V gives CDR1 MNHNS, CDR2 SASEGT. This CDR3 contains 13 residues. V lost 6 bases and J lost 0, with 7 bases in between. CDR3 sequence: CASSEMSTDTQYF. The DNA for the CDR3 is TGTGCCAGCAGCGAGATGAGCACAGATACGCAGTATTTT.

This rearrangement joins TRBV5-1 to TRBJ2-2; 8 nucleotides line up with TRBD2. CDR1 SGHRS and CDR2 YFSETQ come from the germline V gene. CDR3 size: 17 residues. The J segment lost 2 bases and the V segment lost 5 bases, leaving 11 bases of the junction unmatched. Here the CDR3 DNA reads TGCGCCAGCAGTATTGAGGTAGCGGGGATTAACACCGGGGAGCTGTTTTTT. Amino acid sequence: CASSIEVAGINTGELFF.

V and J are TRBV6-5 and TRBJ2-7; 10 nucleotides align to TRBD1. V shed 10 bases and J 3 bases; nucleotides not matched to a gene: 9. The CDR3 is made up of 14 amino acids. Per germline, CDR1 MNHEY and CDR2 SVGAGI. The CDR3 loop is CATRFGTGVYEQYF. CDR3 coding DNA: TGTGCCACTCGCTTCGGGACAGGGGTCTACGAGCAGTACTTC.

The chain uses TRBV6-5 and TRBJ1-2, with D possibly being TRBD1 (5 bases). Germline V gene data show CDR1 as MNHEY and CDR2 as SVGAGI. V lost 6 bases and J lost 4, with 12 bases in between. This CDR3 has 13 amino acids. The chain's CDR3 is CASSLGHSYGYTF. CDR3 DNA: TGTGCCAGCAGCCTAGGACACTCCTATGGCTACACCTTC.

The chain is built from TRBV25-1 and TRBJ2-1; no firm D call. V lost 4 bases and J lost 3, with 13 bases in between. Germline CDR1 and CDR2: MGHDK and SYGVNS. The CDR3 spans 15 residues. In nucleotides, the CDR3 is TGTGCCAGCAGTGTTGGAGCGCCGCTCTACAATGAGCAGTTCTTC. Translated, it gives CASSVGAPLYNEQFF.

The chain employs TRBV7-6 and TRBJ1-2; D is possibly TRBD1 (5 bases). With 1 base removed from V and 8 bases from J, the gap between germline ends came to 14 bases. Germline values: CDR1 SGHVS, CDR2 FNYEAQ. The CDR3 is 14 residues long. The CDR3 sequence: CASSLDPGTSGYTF. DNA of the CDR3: TGTGCCAGCAGCTTAGATCCCGGGACTAGCGGCTACACCTTC.

The CDR3, as DNA: TGCGCCAGCAGCTTGACCCCGGGACAGGGCCTTATGAACACTGAAGCTTTCTTT. It yields the protein CASSLTPGQGLMNTEAFF. The rearrangement links TRBV5-1 to TRBJ1-1; 9 bases fit TRBD1. The length of the CDR3 is 18 residues. The junction had 10 bases not matched to a gene; V was cut back by 1 base and J by 0 bases. The germline gives CDR1 SGHRS, CDR2 YFSETQ.